Listed here are 2 T cell receptor beta chains from one sample, sequenced in a study of cytomegalovirus exposure and HLA in healthy donors. The PCR was carried out with 60 Vbeta primers and 13 Jbeta primers. Method: immunoSEQ multiplex PCR; TCRdb's copy keeps in-frame clones and lacks some. With over 120,000 clones in the sample, the ten largest clones hold 0.85% to 1%. Sequenced sample: PBMCs. Receptor source: a male donor in good health and CMV-seronegative.

The chain has TRBV30 and TRBJ2-5; maybe TRBD1 (6 bases). This CDR3 comprises 15 residues. Germline CDR1 reads GTSNPN; CDR2 reads SVGIG (reference sequence). Trimming left V 5 bases short and J 5 bases short, with 21 bases between. CDR3 sequence (DNA): TGTGCCTGGGCGTTTTACAGGGTCCCGGGTGAGACCCAGTACTTC. Amino acid sequence: CAWAFYRVPGETQYF.

The genes are TRBV6-1 and TRBJ1-5, with 8 bases fitting TRBD1. This CDR3 spans 16 amino acids. CDR1 is MNHNS and CDR2 is SASEGT in the germline V gene. The J segment lost 1 base and the V segment lost 3 bases, leaving 5 bases of the junction unmatched. CDR3 protein: CASSDWTGTSNQPQHF. The CDR3 DNA reads TGTGCCAGCAGTGATTGGACAGGGACGAGCAATCAGCCCCAGCATTTT.